The clone carrying this TCR beta chain was recorded a few times. Its antigen is as yet unknown. This CDR3 is built from 17 residues. V shed 2 bases and J shed 0 bases, with 17 bases lying between them. CDR1 is DFQATT and CDR2 is SNEGSKA in the germline V gene (reference sequence). This sample is part of a study of T cell repertoires in cytomegalovirus infection. A single record per CDR3 protein comes from TCRdb applying MiXCR to the reads. The sample gives roughly 120,000 distinct CDR3 sequences, more than 25% of which show up once; approximately 59% is in the top ten. The TCR was taken from a human donor in good health (CMV status not recorded). Some clones in this sample may be carry-over from other donors' samples. The starting material was CD8+ T cells from cultured PBMCs, obtained from culture after CMV antigen stimulation. This chain uses TRBV20-1 with TRBJ2-1; D gene unclear. Here the CDR3 DNA reads TGCAGTGCTAGAAGCCAGGTGGCTTTTAGCTCCTACAATGAGCAGTTCTTC. It encodes CSARSQVAFSSYNEQFF.